Below, 20 T cell receptor beta chains from the same sample are listed, as sequenced in a study of cytomegalovirus exposure and HLA in healthy donors. Some clones are missing from TCRdb's copy, which holds only in-frame ones; the method was immunoSEQ multiplex PCR. This table has around 200,000 clones, around 88% appearing once. Source material: PBMCs. Receptor source: a woman between 18 and 29 years old in good health and CMV-seronegative.

The count of this clone is one. This sequence joins TRBV29-1 and TRBJ2-7; 8 nucleotides line up with TRBD1. Trimming removed 5 bases from V and 1 base from J; junction bases left unmatched: 4. The CDR3 is made up of 13 amino acids. CDR1 SQVTM and CDR2 ANQGSEA come from the germline V gene. This chain's CDR3 is CSVFRTGSYEQYF. The DNA of the CDR3 is TGCAGCGTTTTCCGGACAGGGTCCTACGAGCAGTACTTC.

The chain has TRBV2 and TRBJ1-4, with no clear D. This CDR3 has 14 amino acids. Trimming took 3 bases from V and 8 from J, leaving 13 bases between them. Per the germline V gene, CDR1 is SNHLY and CDR2 is FYNNEI. The CDR3 region has the DNA TGTGCCAGCAGTGATGACTTTATTGGGGAAAAACTGTTTTTT. This codes for CASSDDFIGEKLFF.

Details on this clone: The same CDR3 can be traced to other DNA sequences in this sample. The chain joins TRBV5-1 to TRBJ2-1, with TRBD2 identical over 8 bases. Trimming removed 3 bases from V and 3 bases from J; junction bases left unmatched: 5. CDR1 and CDR2 (germline): SGHRS, YFSETQ. The CDR3 has 15 amino acids. In DNA form, the CDR3 reads TGCGCCAGCAGCTCGACCGGGACTAGCTACAATGAGCAGTTCTTC. Translation gives CASSSTGTSYNEQFF.

This clone was detected once. Written as DNA, the CDR3 is TGCAGTGCCCCCTCCGGTCAGACCCAGTACTTC. Its translation: CSAPSGQTQYF. The chain is built from TRBV20-1 and TRBJ2-5; unclear D gene. V was trimmed by 6 bases and J by 6 bases, leaving 11 bases between them. Germline V gives CDR1 DFQATT, CDR2 SNEGSKA (reference sequence). This CDR3 has 11 residues.

The V gene is TRBV5-4, the J gene TRBJ2-7, with TRBD2 matching 8 bases. Trimming removed 3 bases from V and 3 bases from J; junction bases left unmatched: 11. Germline V gene lookup returns CDR1 SGHNT and CDR2 YYREEE (reference sequence). The CDR3 is made up of 16 amino acids. In DNA form, the CDR3 reads TGTGCCAGCAGCTCGGGTGGCGGACTAGCTTACTACGAGCAGTACTTC. It specifies CASSSGGGLAYYEQYF.

The CDR3 region is CASSYSADPYEQYF. CDR3 in DNA: TGTGCCAGCAGTTACTCGGCGGATCCCTACGAGCAGTACTTC. The genes are TRBV6-6 and TRBJ2-7; D unclear. This CDR3 has 14 residues. Germline CDR1 MNHNY, CDR2 SVGAGI (reference sequence). V was trimmed by 0 bases and J by 2 bases, leaving 8 bases between them.

This clone is a singleton in its sample. The chain employs TRBV5-4 and TRBJ2-7; 7 bases are a match to TRBD1. Germline assignment: CDR1 SGHNT and CDR2 YYREEE (reference sequence). The length of the CDR3 is 15 residues. Germline trimming cut 3 bases from V and 1 base from J; bases unmatched to any gene: 7. The CDR3 DNA follows: TGTGCCAGCAGCTCCCAAGACAGGGTATCCTACGAGCAGTACTTC. Translated, it gives CASSSQDRVSYEQYF. Combining the CDR3 with reference TRBV5-4 and TRBJ2-7 gives the whole variable domain ETGVTQSPTHLIKTRGQQVTLRCSSQSGHNTVSWYQQALGQGPQFIFQYYREEENGRGNFPPRFSGLQFPNYSSELNVNALELDDSALYLCASSSQDRVSYEQYFGPGTRLTVT.

The chain combines TRBV29-1 with TRBJ2-7; tentative D call: TRBD2 (6 bases). V was shortened by 1 base and J by 1 base, with 14 bases between the two germline ends. The CDR3 runs 15 residues. The germline V gene has CDR1 SQVTM and CDR2 ANQGSEA. The CDR3 loop reads CSVEVQETRSYEQYF. Here the CDR3 DNA reads TGCAGCGTTGAAGTTCAAGAGACTAGGTCCTACGAGCAGTACTTC.

CDR3 residues: CASRAPAGGTEAFF. Written as DNA, the CDR3 is TGTGCCAGCAGGGCCCCCGCAGGGGGCACTGAAGCTTTCTTT. The chain carries TRBV2 and TRBJ1-1; 7 bases match TRBD1. This CDR3 region has 14 residues. Losses at the gene ends were 6 bases for V and 4 bases for J; bases not matched to a gene: 8. Germline CDR1 and CDR2: SNHLY and FYNNEI.

The rearrangement joins TRBV30 to TRBJ1-1; D is possibly TRBD1 (6 bases). The germline gives CDR1 GTSNPN, CDR2 SVGIG (reference sequence). This CDR3 spans 13 amino acids. Trimming stripped 4 bases from V and 2 bases from J, with 11 bases between. The CDR3 reads CAWMFRGNTEAFF. For the CDR3, the DNA is TGTGCCTGGATGTTCAGGGGCAACACTGAAGCTTTCTTT.

This clone was recorded only once. The V gene is TRBV7-9, the J gene TRBJ2-1, with 7 bases identical to TRBD1. Looked up from germline, CDR1 is SEHNR and CDR2 is FQNEAQ (reference sequence). The trim removed 1 base at V and 10 bases at J, leaving 4 bases unmatched. This CDR3 has 13 residues. CDR3 in DNA: TGTGCCAGCAGCTTAGTTACAGGGGACGAGCAGTTCTTC. Its translation is CASSLVTGDEQFF.

The chain is built from TRBV7-8 and TRBJ2-1; 9 nucleotides line up with TRBD2. V shed 2 bases and J 1 base; nucleotides not matched to a gene: 6. Germline values: CDR1 SGHVS, CDR2 FQNEAQ. The CDR3 spans 17 residues. The CDR3 region has the DNA TGTGCCAGCAGCTTACGTTCGACTAGCGGATCCTACAATGAGCAGTTCTTC. Translated, it gives CASSLRSTSGSYNEQFF.

The chain joins TRBV2 to TRBJ2-1; no clear D gene. V lost 0 bases, J lost 7 bases, and 19 bases lay in between. There are 17 residues in the CDR3. Germline CDR1 is SNHLY and CDR2 is FYNNEI. The CDR3 coding sequence is TGTGCCAGCAGTGAAGCGCTTCGGAGCGCCCTAGGAAATGAGCAGTTCTTC. It translates to CASSEALRSALGNEQFF. Full variable domain (rest looked up from reference TRBV2 and TRBJ2-1): EPEVTQTPSHQVTQMGQEVILRCVPISNHLYFYWYRQILGQKVEFLVSFYNNEISEKSEIFDDQFSVERPDGSNFTLKIRSTKLEDSAMYFCASSEALRSALGNEQFFGPGTRLTVL.

V usage is TRBV4-2 and J usage is TRBJ2-5; 11 bases map to TRBD2. J gave up 3 bases and V 3 bases, and 3 bases lay outside the gene matches. Germline lookup yields CDR1 LGHNA and CDR2 YNFKEQ. The CDR3 is 15 residues long. CDR3 amino acids: CASSQGLADKETQYF. The CDR3 DNA is TGTGCCAGCAGCCAGGGACTAGCGGATAAAGAGACCCAGTACTTC.

The chain uses TRBV27 and TRBJ2-3; D is possibly TRBD2 (5 bases). Germline lookup yields CDR1 MNHEY and CDR2 SMNVEV (reference sequence). The V gene lost 6 bases and the J gene lost 2 bases, with 18 bases spanning the gap. The CDR3 is 16 amino acids. The CDR3 nucleotides read TGTGCCAGCAGATTAATATCCGGACTGATCACAGATACGCAGTATTTT. It specifies CASRLISGLITDTQYF.

In nucleotides, the CDR3 is TGTGCCAGCAGTGCCCAGACAGGACACGCTGAAAAACTGTTTTTT. It is translated as CASSAQTGHAEKLFF. The chain links TRBV6-1 to TRBJ1-4; possible D gene TRBD1, 6 bases. Germline loops: CDR1 MNHNS, CDR2 SASEGT. With 4 bases removed from V and 7 bases from J, the gap between germline ends came to 16 bases. The CDR3 extends over 15 amino acids.

The chain recombines TRBV28 with TRBJ2-2; D is undetermined. Germline lookup yields CDR1 MDHEN and CDR2 SYDVKM. Trimming took off 3 bases at V and 1 base at J, with 9 bases between the two ends. The CDR3 totals 15 residues. The CDR3 nucleotides are TGTGCCAGCAGTTTCCTGACACAGAACACCGGGGAGCTGTTTTTT. This gives the protein CASSFLTQNTGELFF.

The V gene is TRBV7-2, the J gene TRBJ2-7; 16 nucleotides align to TRBD2. CDR1 is SGHTA and CDR2 is FQGNSA in the germline V gene. With V trimmed by 4 bases and J by 6 bases, 12 bases remained unmatched. This CDR3 has 18 residues. The CDR3: CASSSPGLAGGPIGEQYF. The CDR3 coding sequence is TGTGCCAGCAGCTCTCCGGGACTAGCGGGAGGGCCGATAGGCGAGCAGTACTTC.

V usage is TRBV7-2 and J usage is TRBJ2-3; 10 positions agree with TRBD2. CDR3 length: 16 residues. V gave up 4 bases and J gave up 3 bases; unmatched junction bases: 7. Looked up from germline, CDR1 is SGHTA and CDR2 is FQGNSA. The CDR3 is CASSSSGSVITDTQYF. For the CDR3, the DNA is TGTGCCAGCAGCTCTAGCGGGAGTGTGATTACAGATACGCAGTATTTT.

The gene calls are TRBV13 and TRBJ1-3; tentative D call: TRBD1 (6 bases). Germline V CDR1 and CDR2: PRHDT, FYEKMQ (reference sequence). The CDR3 runs 13 residues. Between the trimmed V and J ends, which lost 5 bases and 4 bases, there was a span of 9 bases. The CDR3 DNA reads as TGTGCCAGCAGCCCGGACAGCGGAAACACCATATATTTT. Amino acids: CASSPDSGNTIYF.